This T cell receptor beta chain derives from a study of blood T cell repertoires in COVID-19. Method: immunoSEQ multiplex PCR; TCRdb's copy keeps in-frame clones and lacks some. The sample carries roughly 200,000 clones, about 87% recorded once. Sequenced sample: PBMCs or T cells enriched from blood (not recorded which). The sequence was collected from a woman younger than 45 who had recovered from COVID-19.

CDR3 nucleotides: TGTGCCAGCAGCCCCGGGACAGGGGTAGGCTACACCTTC. Translated, it gives CASSPGTGVGYTF. The V and J genes are TRBV7-9 and TRBJ1-2; 10 nucleotides align to TRBD1. With 5 bases clipped from V and 8 bases from J, the junction kept 5 bases outside the gene matches. Germline V CDR1 and CDR2: SEHNR, FQNEAQ (reference sequence). This CDR3 region has 13 residues.